This paragraph covers one T cell receptor beta chain sequence. This sample was taken from a study of cytomegalovirus exposure and HLA in healthy donors. From germline, CDR1 is MDHEN and CDR2 SYDVKM. The CDR3 has 15 residues. V dropped 2 bases and J dropped 0 bases, with 11 bases sitting between them. Primers for the PCR totalled 60 Vbeta and 13 Jbeta. Sequencing was performed with immunoSEQ multiplex PCR; in TCRdb, only in-frame clones are kept and a portion is missing. The sample records around 130,000 clones, approximately 85% being singletons. The receptor was isolated from a male donor in good health and CMV-seropositive. The rearrangement links TRBV28 to TRBJ2-7, with D hard to call. Sequenced sample: PBMCs. The CDR3 loop reads CASSLEVGFSYEQYF. The CDR3 DNA follows: TGTGCCAGCAGTTTAGAGGTCGGATTCTCCTACGAGCAGTACTTC.